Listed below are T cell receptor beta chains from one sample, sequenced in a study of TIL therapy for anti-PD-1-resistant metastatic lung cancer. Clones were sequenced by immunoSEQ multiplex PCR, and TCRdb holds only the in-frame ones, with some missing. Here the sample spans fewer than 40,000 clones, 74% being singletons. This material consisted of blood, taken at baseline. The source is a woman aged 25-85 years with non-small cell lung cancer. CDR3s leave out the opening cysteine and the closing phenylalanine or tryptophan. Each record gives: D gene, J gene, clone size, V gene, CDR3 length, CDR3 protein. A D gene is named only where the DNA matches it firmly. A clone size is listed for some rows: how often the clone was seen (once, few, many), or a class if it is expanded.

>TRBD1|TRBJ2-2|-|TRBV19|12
ASRPGQGTGELF
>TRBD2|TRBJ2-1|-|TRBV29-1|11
SVDRGRMDEQF
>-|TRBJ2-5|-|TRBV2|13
ASRATPGTQETQY
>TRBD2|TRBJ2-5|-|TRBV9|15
ASSVRPGRPTGETQY
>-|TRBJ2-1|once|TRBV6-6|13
ASSSTSSGWGEQF
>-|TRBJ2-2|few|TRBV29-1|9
SVGGTGELF
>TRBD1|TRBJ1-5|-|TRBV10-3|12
AISQGAVTQPQH
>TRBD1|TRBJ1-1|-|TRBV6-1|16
ASSELGQGVGVNTEAF
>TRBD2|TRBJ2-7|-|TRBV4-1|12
ASSPIAGGNEQY
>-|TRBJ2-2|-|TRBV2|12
ASSLREWSGELF
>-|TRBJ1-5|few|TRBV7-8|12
ASSFDRLNQPQH
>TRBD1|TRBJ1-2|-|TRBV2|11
ASKTDRDYGYT
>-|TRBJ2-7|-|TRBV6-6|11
ASSRDPDYEQY
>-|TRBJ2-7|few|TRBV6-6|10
ASSGWDYEQY
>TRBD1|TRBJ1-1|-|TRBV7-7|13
ASSLAREGAFEAF
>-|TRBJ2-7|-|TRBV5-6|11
ASSAQLAFEQY
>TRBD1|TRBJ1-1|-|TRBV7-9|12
ASSLGDDRGEAF
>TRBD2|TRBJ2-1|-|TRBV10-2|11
ASSYTSGNEQF
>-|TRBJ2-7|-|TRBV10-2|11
ATSYGGLYEQY
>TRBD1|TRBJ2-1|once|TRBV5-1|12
ASSGTGVENEQF